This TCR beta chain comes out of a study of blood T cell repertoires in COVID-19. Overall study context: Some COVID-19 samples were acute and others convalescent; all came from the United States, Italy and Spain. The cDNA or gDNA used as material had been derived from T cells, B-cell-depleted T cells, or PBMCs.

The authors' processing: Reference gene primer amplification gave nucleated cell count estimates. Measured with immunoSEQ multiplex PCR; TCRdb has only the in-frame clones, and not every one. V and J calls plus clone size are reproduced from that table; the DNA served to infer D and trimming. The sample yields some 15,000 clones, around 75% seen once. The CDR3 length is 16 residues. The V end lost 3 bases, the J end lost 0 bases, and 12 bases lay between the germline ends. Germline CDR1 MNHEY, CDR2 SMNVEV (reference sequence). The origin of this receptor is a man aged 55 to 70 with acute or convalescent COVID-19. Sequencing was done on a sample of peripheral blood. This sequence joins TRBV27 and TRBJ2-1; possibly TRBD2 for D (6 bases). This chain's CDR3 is CASSFNRGSSYNEQFF. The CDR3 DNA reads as TGTGCCAGCAGTTTCAATCGGGGGAGCTCCTACAATGAGCAGTTCTTC.